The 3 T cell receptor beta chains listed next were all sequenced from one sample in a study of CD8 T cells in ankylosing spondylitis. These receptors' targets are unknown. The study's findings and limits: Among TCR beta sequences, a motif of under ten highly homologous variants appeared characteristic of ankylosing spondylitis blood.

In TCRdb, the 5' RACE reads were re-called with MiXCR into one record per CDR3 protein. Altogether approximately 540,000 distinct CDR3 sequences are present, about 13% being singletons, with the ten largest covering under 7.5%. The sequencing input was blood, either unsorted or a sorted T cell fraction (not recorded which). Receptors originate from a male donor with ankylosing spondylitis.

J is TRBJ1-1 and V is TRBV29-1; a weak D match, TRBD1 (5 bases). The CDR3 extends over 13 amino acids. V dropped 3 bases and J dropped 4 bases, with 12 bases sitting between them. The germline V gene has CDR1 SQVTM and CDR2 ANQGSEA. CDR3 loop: CSVDPQGATEAFF. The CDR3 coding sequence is TGCAGCGTTGACCCGCAGGGCGCCACTGAAGCTTTCTTT.

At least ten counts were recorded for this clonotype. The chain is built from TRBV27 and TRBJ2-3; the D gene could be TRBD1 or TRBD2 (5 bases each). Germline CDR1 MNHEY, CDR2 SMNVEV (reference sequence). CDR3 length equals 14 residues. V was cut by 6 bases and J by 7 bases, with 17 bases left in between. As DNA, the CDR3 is TGTGCCAGCAGGGGGCTGAGGGCAGAAAATACGCAGTATTTT. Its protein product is CASRGLRAENTQYF.

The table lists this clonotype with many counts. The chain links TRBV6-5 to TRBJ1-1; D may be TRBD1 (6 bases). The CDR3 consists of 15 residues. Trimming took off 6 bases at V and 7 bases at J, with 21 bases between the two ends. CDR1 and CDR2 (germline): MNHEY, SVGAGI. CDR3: CASSLRSRQVGEAFF. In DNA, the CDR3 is TGTGCCAGCAGCTTACGGTCCAGACAGGTTGGTGAAGCTTTCTTT.